Presented here are 29 T cell receptor beta chains from one specimen sequenced in a study of cytomegalovirus exposure and HLA in healthy donors. Repertoires were generated with immunoSEQ multiplex PCR, while TCRdb's copy carries only in-frame clones and drops some. The data show 75,000 to 85,000 clones, roughly 88% seen once. The sample comprised PBMCs. All receptors come from a man aged 25 to 40 in good health and CMV-seronegative.

The chain has TRBV7-8 and TRBJ2-7; possible D gene TRBD2, 5 bases. CDR1 and CDR2 (germline): SGHVS, FQNEAQ. The germline V and J ends were trimmed by 1 base and 3 bases, with 13 bases remaining between them. The CDR3 totals 15 residues. The CDR3, as DNA: TGTGCCAGCAGCTTAGGCAATAGCGCGATCTACGAGCAGTACTTC. Its translation is CASSLGNSAIYEQYF.

This chain uses TRBV7-8 with TRBJ2-2; D is possibly TRBD1 (6 bases). The CDR3 has 16 amino acids. Germline V gene lookup returns CDR1 SGHVS and CDR2 FQNEAQ. Trimming took 3 bases from V and 0 from J, leaving 11 bases between them. The CDR3 coding sequence is TGTGCCAGCAGCTTTTTTGACAGGACGAACACCGGGGAGCTGTTTTTT. It translates to CASSFFDRTNTGELFF.

The chain carries TRBV11-2 and TRBJ2-5, with unresolved D. Trimming removed 1 base at V and 2 bases at J, with 8 bases between. The CDR3 loop spans 14 amino acids. Per germline, CDR1 SGHAT and CDR2 FQNNGV. DNA for the CDR3: TGTGCCAGCAGCTTAGTGAGTAGACAAGAGACCCAGTACTTC. Translating gives CASSLVSRQETQYF.

J is TRBJ2-7 and V is TRBV7-2; D call uncertain. The CDR3 consists of 13 residues. The V gene's germline CDR1 is SGHTA and CDR2 FQGNSA. V dropped 1 base and J dropped 2 bases, with 6 bases sitting between them. The CDR3 DNA is TGTGCCAGCAGCTTAGACAGAGCCTACGAGCAGTACTTC. Translated: CASSLDRAYEQYF.

The CDR3 reads CASSLYVPATRVNEQFF. Written as DNA, the CDR3 is TGTGCCAGCAGCTTATACGTGCCGGCGACGAGGGTCAATGAGCAGTTCTTC. This chain connects TRBV7-6 to TRBJ2-1; perhaps TRBD2 as D (5 bases). Trimming cost V 2 bases and J 6 bases, with 20 bases left between them. This CDR3 has 17 residues. The germline gives CDR1 SGHVS, CDR2 FNYEAQ.

The V call is TRBV7-9, the J call TRBJ2-5; TRBD1 matches at 8 bases. Trimming at V came to 4 bases and at J to 5 bases, leaving 6 bases not matched to a gene. CDR3 length equals 14 residues. The germline V gene encodes CDR1 SEHNR and CDR2 FQNEAQ (reference sequence). As DNA, the CDR3 is TGTGCCAGCAGCTCACAGGGGGTGGGCGAGACCCAGTACTTC. This translates into CASSSQGVGETQYF.

This clone was picked up a small number of times. Within the sample, other DNA sequences also encode this same CDR3. V is TRBV6-4 and J is TRBJ2-1; TRBD2 matches 10 bases. This CDR3 region has 15 residues. Germline V gives CDR1 MRHNA, CDR2 SNTAGT. Unmatched junction bases numbered 0, after V lost 0 bases and J lost 4 bases. The CDR3 nucleotides are TGTGCCAGCAGTGACTCAGCGGGAGGGTACAATGAGCAGTTCTTC. Its protein is CASSDSAGGYNEQFF.

The V call is TRBV7-8, the J call TRBJ1-2; 8 bases agree with TRBD1. CDR3 size: 16 residues. V lost 2 bases, J lost 0 bases, and 5 bases stayed unmatched. Germline CDR1 and CDR2: SGHVS and FQNEAQ. Here the CDR3 DNA reads TGTGCCAGCAGCTTATCCCAGGGGGCGCCTAACTATGGCTACACCTTC. Its protein is CASSLSQGAPNYGYTF.

CDR3 sequence reads: CASSHYPGQENGYTF. DNA of the CDR3: TGTGCCAGCAGCCATTATCCGGGACAGGAAAATGGCTACACCTTC. The J gene is TRBJ1-2, the V gene TRBV14, with 8 bases fitting TRBD1. Germline assignment: CDR1 SGHDN and CDR2 FVKESK. The CDR3 extends over 15 amino acids. The V and J ends lost 3 bases and 6 bases, in that order; junction bases with no gene match: 9.

The chain employs TRBV7-2 and TRBJ2-1; 11 nucleotides agree with TRBD2. Looked up from germline, CDR1 is SGHTA and CDR2 is FQGNSA. With 1 base clipped from V and 8 bases from J, the junction kept 4 bases outside the gene matches. There are 15 residues in the CDR3. The CDR3 DNA sequence: TGTGCCAGCAGCTTAGATGGGACTAGCGGTTATGAGCAGTTCTTC. Amino acids: CASSLDGTSGYEQFF. The complete variable domain, with remaining parts taken from reference TRBV7-2 and TRBJ2-1, reads GAGVSQSPSNKVTEKGKDVELRCDPISGHTALYWYRQSLGQGLEFLIYFQGNSAPDKSGLPSDRFSAERTGGSVSTLTIQRTQQEDSAVYLCASSLDGTSGYEQFFGPGTRLTVL.

This chain uses TRBV9 with TRBJ2-3; 7 nucleotides align to TRBD2. The CDR3 extends over 19 amino acids. Germline assignment: CDR1 SGDLS and CDR2 YYNGEE. J was trimmed by 3 bases and V by 0 bases; bases with no gene match: 16. This CDR3 is CASSVGSSGRREVTDTQYF. The CDR3 region has the DNA TGTGCCAGCAGCGTAGGCTCTAGCGGAAGAAGGGAAGTTACAGATACGCAGTATTTT.

The chain links TRBV5-5 to TRBJ1-1; D is unresolved. V lost 4 bases to trimming and J lost 5 bases, with 12 bases between them. Germline assignment: CDR1 SGHKS and CDR2 YYEKEE (reference sequence). The CDR3 loop spans 13 amino acids. This CDR3 reads CASSRRRETEAFF. CDR3 nucleotide sequence: TGTGCCAGCAGCCGGAGGCGGGAAACTGAAGCTTTCTTT.

This clone was picked up a small number of times. The V and J genes are TRBV19 and TRBJ2-7, with D possibly TRBD1 on 5 matching bases. The germline CDR1 and CDR2 sequences are LNHDA and SQIVND (reference sequence). The CDR3 is 14 amino acids. The V and J ends lost 0 bases and 5 bases respectively, with 11 bases between them. The CDR3 DNA reads as TGTGCCAGTAGTATAGATCTTGGGGCGGACGAGCAGTACTTC. This translates into CASSIDLGADEQYF.

This rearrangement joins TRBV27 to TRBJ1-4; 8 nucleotides line up with TRBD1. The germline gives CDR1 MNHEY, CDR2 SMNVEV (reference sequence). Germline trimming cut 7 bases from V and 4 bases from J; bases unmatched to any gene: 11. The CDR3 has 16 amino acids. DNA of the CDR3: TGTGCCAGCACGACAGGGGAGGGTTCGGGTAATGAAAAACTGTTTTTT. Amino acids: CASTTGEGSGNEKLFF.

The CDR3 nucleotides are TGTGCCAGTAGTATAGATGTAAGGGGCAGGGTCACTGAAGCTTTCTTT. Translation gives CASSIDVRGRVTEAFF. The chain carries TRBV19 and TRBJ1-1, with D possibly TRBD1 on 5 matching bases. The CDR3 totals 16 residues. Germline values: CDR1 LNHDA, CDR2 SQIVND (reference sequence). The V end was cut by 0 bases, the J end by 4 bases, with 15 bases between.

This clone occurred once. The genes are TRBV6-4 and TRBJ2-3; D is possibly TRBD1 (5 bases). Germline CDR1 MRHNA, CDR2 SNTAGT. This CDR3 is 14 amino acids long. V was clipped by 2 bases and J by 1 base, with 7 bases between them. The CDR3 spells CASSDGHRTDTQYF. Here the CDR3 DNA reads TGTGCCAGCAGTGACGGACATCGCACAGATACGCAGTATTTT.

The V gene is TRBV18, the J gene TRBJ1-1, with 9 bases identical to TRBD1. Per the germline V gene, CDR1 is KGHSH and CDR2 is LQKENI. After removal of 1 base from V and 7 bases from J, the junction contained 16 bases not matched to a gene. The CDR3 spans 18 residues. The CDR3 region is CASSPLNTPTGGTGEAFF. The CDR3 DNA reads TGTGCCAGCTCACCACTTAATACCCCGACAGGGGGGACTGGTGAAGCTTTCTTT.

The chain has TRBV29-1 and TRBJ2-3; 8 bases are shared with TRBD1. This CDR3 has 15 residues. Germline V gene data show CDR1 as SQVTM and CDR2 as ANQGSEA. The J segment lost 3 bases and the V segment lost 4 bases, leaving 9 bases of the junction unmatched. The CDR3 is CSVAVAGGMTDTQYF. DNA of the CDR3: TGCAGCGTTGCAGTGGCAGGGGGCATGACAGATACGCAGTATTTT.

The J gene is TRBJ2-7, the V gene TRBV5-4, with TRBD1 matching over 7 bases. The CDR3 runs 16 residues. CDR1 SGHNT and CDR2 YYREEE come from the germline V gene (reference sequence). The trim removed 4 bases at V and 1 base at J, leaving 11 bases unmatched. The DNA of the CDR3 is TGTGCCAGCAGCCCATCGACAGGGATGGAATCCTACGAGCAGTACTTC. As protein: CASSPSTGMESYEQYF.

The chain carries TRBV11-3 and TRBJ2-2; 8 nucleotides align to TRBD2. CDR1 and CDR2 (germline): SGHNT, YENEEA. CDR3 size: 14 residues. The V and J ends lost 8 bases and 1 base, in that order; junction bases with no gene match: 3. In nucleotides, the CDR3 is TGTGCCAGCTCCGCGGGGGGGAACACCGGGGAGCTGTTTTTT. It encodes CASSAGGNTGELFF.

The chain joins TRBV5-1 to TRBJ2-1, with 9 bases matching TRBD1. This CDR3 has 15 residues. V dropped 4 bases and J dropped 9; count of bases not matched to a gene: 11. Germline CDR1 reads SGHRS; CDR2 reads YFSETQ. DNA of the CDR3: TGCGCCAGCAGCAACCCCGGGACAGGGTTTGGTGAGCAGTTCTTC. Amino acid sequence: CASSNPGTGFGEQFF.

The chain is built from TRBV7-8 and TRBJ2-7, with a tentative D call TRBD2 (5 bases). The germline CDR1 and CDR2 sequences are SGHVS and FQNEAQ. Trimming removed 4 bases from V and 2 bases from J, with 12 bases in between. The CDR3 consists of 14 residues. CDR3 in amino acids: CASSSRTGTYEQYF. CDR3 DNA: TGTGCCAGCAGCTCGAGGACCGGGACCTACGAGCAGTACTTC.

The chain employs TRBV2 and TRBJ2-5; D is possibly TRBD2 (6 bases). In germline, CDR1 is SNHLY, CDR2 FYNNEI. Trimming removed 6 bases from V and 3 bases from J, with 11 bases in between. The length of the CDR3 is 13 residues. The CDR3 region has the DNA TGTGCCAGCAGCATGAGGAGGGAAGAGACCCAGTACTTC. It translates to CASSMRREETQYF.

The rearrangement joins TRBV2 to TRBJ2-1; 13 bases align to TRBD2. From germline, CDR1 is SNHLY and CDR2 FYNNEI. V shed 8 bases, J shed 2 bases, and the junction held 3 bases outside the gene matches. This CDR3 is 15 amino acids long. CDR3 in amino acids: CASGTSGGAYNEQFF. The CDR3, as DNA: TGTGCCAGCGGAACTAGCGGGGGGGCCTACAATGAGCAGTTCTTC.

In nucleotides, the CDR3 is TGTGCCAGCAGTTACTCGATTCGGAGGAACACTGAAGCTTTCTTT. It specifies CASSYSIRRNTEAFF. This chain uses TRBV6-5 with TRBJ1-1, with unresolved D. The V and J ends lost 0 bases and 1 base respectively, with 9 bases between them. The CDR3 totals 15 residues. Per the germline V gene, CDR1 is MNHEY and CDR2 is SVGAGI.

J is TRBJ2-1 and V is TRBV6-6, with 9 nucleotides matching TRBD1. Trimming cost V 7 bases and J 9 bases; bases outside gene matches: 13. The germline V gene encodes CDR1 MNHNY and CDR2 SVGAGI (reference sequence). The CDR3 spans 15 residues. CDR3 bases: TGTGCCAGCACAAAGGCTGGACAGGGGTATACTGAGCAGTTCTTC. This gives the protein CASTKAGQGYTEQFF.

The chain carries TRBV28 and TRBJ2-5, with a tentative D call TRBD1 (6 bases). Matching the DNA end better, TRBJ2-7 makes the J call doubtful. Germline V gene lookup returns CDR1 MDHEN and CDR2 SYDVKM. This CDR3 region has 15 residues. The CDR3 protein is CASIPVTGLNHEQYF. CDR3 nucleotides: TGTGCCAGCATACCGGTGACAGGACTCAACCACGAGCAGTACTTC.

The rearrangement links TRBV5-6 to TRBJ1-5; 9 nucleotides align to TRBD1. The V segment lost 4 bases and the J segment 0 bases; nucleotides outside the gene matches: 2. CDR3 size: 15 residues. Germline CDR1 reads SGHDT; CDR2 reads YYEEEE. CDR3 sequence reads: CASSPDRGSNQPQHF. The DNA for the CDR3 is TGTGCCAGCAGCCCGGACAGGGGTAGCAATCAGCCCCAGCATTTT.

For the CDR3, the DNA is TGTGCCAGCTCAGGACAGGGCTGGGAGACCCAGTACTTC. Translated, it gives CASSGQGWETQYF. The gene calls are TRBV19 and TRBJ2-5; 8 nucleotides line up with TRBD1. Looked up from germline, CDR1 is LNHDA and CDR2 is SQIVND (reference sequence). The CDR3 extends over 13 amino acids. V lost 9 bases to trimming and J lost 5 bases; unmatched junction nucleotides: 8.